This TCR beta chain was recorded in a study of neurological immune-mediated disorders. This clonotype was picked up many times. What it binds is unknown. The unsorted libraries were prepared from 2 million PBMCs (stored at -80 C). The germline V and J ends were trimmed by 6 bases and 4 bases, with 12 bases remaining between them. Germline CDR1 is MNHEY and CDR2 is SVGAGI. This CDR3 comprises 13 residues. Findings and caveats of the study: Private repertoires in all groups were suggested by the finding that expanded clones across subjects shared no CDR3 amino acid sequences.

Synthesis of cDNA was carried out by template-switch 5'RACE. The reaction used 10-nucleotide random UMIs. Each sequencing run yielded over 190 million TCR-beta sequences from 15-18 subjects. TCRdb independently ran MiXCR on the 5' RACE reads; one entry per CDR3 protein. This sample has around 50,000 distinct CDR3 sequences; roughly 15% occur once, and the top ten carry 4% to 4.5%. The sample taken for sequencing was PBMCs. The sequence derives from a man aged 55 to 70 in good health. J is TRBJ1-2 and V is TRBV6-5; maybe TRBD1 (5 bases). The CDR3 coding sequence is TGTGCCAGCAGCGAAACCGGGGCCTATGGCTACACCTTC. Translated, it gives CASSETGAYGYTF.